A selection of T cell receptor beta chains follows, all from one sample in a study of T cell clones after liver transplantation. The data were produced by immunoSEQ multiplex PCR, yet TCRdb's version contains in-frame clones alone and is incomplete. The sample holds tens of thousands of clones; roughly 83% are singletons and the top ten take less than 3.5%. The input for sequencing was CD4+ T cells from blood, taken at the 22-month timepoint. Every receptor here comes from a human patient who received a liver transplant. Some T cells may trace back to the graft donor. CDR3s include the opening cysteine and the closing phenylalanine or tryptophan. D genes are given only for firm matches. Clone size, where shown, is once, few, many, or a class for clones that have expanded.

clone_size: -
v_call: TRBV2
d_call: -
j_call: TRBJ2-2
cdr3_aa: CASSADTGELFF
cdr3_nt: TGTGCCAGCAGTGCGGACACCGGGGAGCTGTTTTTT

clone_size: -
v_call: TRBV5-1
d_call: -
j_call: TRBJ2-1
cdr3_aa: CASSSSGTSYNEQFF
cdr3_nt: TGCGCCAGCAGCTCCAGCGGTACGTCGTACAATGAGCAGTTCTTC

clone_size: -
v_call: TRBV19
d_call: -
j_call: TRBJ1-2
cdr3_aa: CASSMAQGRYGYTF
cdr3_nt: TGTGCCAGTAGTATGGCCCAGGGGCGGTATGGCTACACCTTC

clone_size: -
v_call: TRBV5-4
d_call: -
j_call: TRBJ2-5
cdr3_aa: CASSLSGVQETQYF
cdr3_nt: TGTGCCAGCAGCTTGTCAGGAGTCCAAGAGACCCAGTACTTC

clone_size: -
v_call: TRBV10-3
d_call: -
j_call: TRBJ2-7
cdr3_aa: CAISESTRGLTQYF
cdr3_nt: TGTGCCATCAGTGAGTCGACTCGGGGGCTCACGCAGTACTTC

clone_size: few
v_call: TRBV5-1
d_call: -
j_call: TRBJ2-3
cdr3_aa: CASSSTATDTQYF
cdr3_nt: TGCGCCAGCAGCTCTACAGCCACAGATACGCAGTATTTT

clone_size: -
v_call: TRBV5-1
d_call: -
j_call: TRBJ1-1
cdr3_aa: CASSLDPVQWGRRTEAFF
cdr3_nt: TGCGCCAGCAGCTTGGATCCCGTTCAGTGGGGAAGAAGGACTGAAGCTTTCTTT

clone_size: -
v_call: TRBV10-3
d_call: TRBD2
j_call: TRBJ2-7
cdr3_aa: CAIAPGLAGSEQYF
cdr3_nt: TGTGCCATCGCCCCTGGGCTAGCGGGAAGCGAGCAGTACTTC

clone_size: once
v_call: TRBV11-1
d_call: -
j_call: TRBJ2-3
cdr3_aa: CASSQPTGYTDTQYF
cdr3_nt: TGTGCCAGCAGCCAACCGACGGGGTACACAGATACGCAGTATTTT

clone_size: -
v_call: TRBV13
d_call: -
j_call: TRBJ1-2
cdr3_aa: CASSPYRVVYGYTF
cdr3_nt: TGTGCCAGCAGCCCTTACAGGGTTGTCTATGGCTACACCTTC

clone_size: -
v_call: TRBV14
d_call: -
j_call: TRBJ2-7
cdr3_aa: CASSQAQGGYEQYF
cdr3_nt: TGTGCCAGCAGCCAAGCACAGGGAGGCTACGAGCAGTACTTC

clone_size: -
v_call: TRBV5-1
d_call: TRBD2
j_call: TRBJ2-3
cdr3_aa: CASSLDGGATDTQYF
cdr3_nt: TGCGCCAGCAGCTTGGACGGGGGGGCAACAGATACGCAGTATTTT

clone_size: -
v_call: TRBV19
d_call: -
j_call: TRBJ1-5
cdr3_aa: CASSIVGSNQPQHF
cdr3_nt: TGTGCCAGTAGTATAGTAGGGAGCAATCAGCCCCAGCATTTT

clone_size: -
v_call: TRBV9
d_call: -
j_call: TRBJ2-3
cdr3_aa: CASGLPSTDTQYF
cdr3_nt: TGTGCCAGTGGCCTACCTTCCACAGATACGCAGTATTTT

clone_size: -
v_call: TRBV7-2
d_call: -
j_call: TRBJ2-5
cdr3_aa: CASSLATFQETQYF
cdr3_nt: TGTGCCAGCAGCTTAGCGACTTTTCAAGAGACCCAGTACTTC

clone_size: -
v_call: TRBV2
d_call: -
j_call: TRBJ2-6
cdr3_aa: CASSTGTGANVLTF
cdr3_nt: TGTGCCAGCAGTACAGGGACTGGGGCCAACGTCCTGACTTTC

clone_size: -
v_call: TRBV5-4
d_call: TRBD1
j_call: TRBJ1-2
cdr3_aa: CASSLDRGYGYTF
cdr3_nt: TGTGCCAGCAGCTTGGACAGGGGATATGGCTACACCTTC

clone_size: -
v_call: TRBV5-1
d_call: TRBD1
j_call: TRBJ2-7
cdr3_aa: CASSSSGQTYEQYF
cdr3_nt: TGCGCCAGCAGCAGCTCGGGACAGACCTACGAGCAGTACTTC

clone_size: -
v_call: TRBV6-1
d_call: -
j_call: TRBJ2-4
cdr3_aa: CASSEEGLSRALAKNIQYF
cdr3_nt: TGTGCCAGCAGTGAAGAGGGACTCTCTAGAGCACTAGCCAAAAACATTCAGTACTTC

clone_size: -
v_call: TRBV18
d_call: -
j_call: TRBJ2-1
cdr3_aa: CASSATGLRNEQFF
cdr3_nt: TGTGCCAGCTCAGCGACTGGGCTACGCAATGAGCAGTTCTTC

clone_size: -
v_call: TRBV29-1
d_call: -
j_call: TRBJ2-5
cdr3_aa: CSVEWAGKGETQYF
cdr3_nt: TGCAGCGTTGAATGGGCAGGGAAAGGGGAGACCCAGTACTTC